Following are 21 T cell receptor beta chains from one sample sequenced in a study of blood T cell repertoires in COVID-19. Assay used: immunoSEQ multiplex PCR; TCRdb lists only in-frame clones, some missing. The data contain 200,000 or so clones, 75% to 85% of them singletons. The specimen was peripheral blood. The receptors come from an elderly woman with COVID-19, enrolled during active disease.

The table lists this clone with a few counts. The V and J genes are TRBV18 and TRBJ1-5; the D is unclear. V shed 0 bases and J shed 8 bases, with 11 bases lying between them. Germline CDR1 and CDR2: KGHSH and LQKENI. This CDR3 comprises 14 residues. The CDR3 here is CASSPPNLEEPQHF. For the CDR3, the DNA is TGTGCCAGCTCACCACCTAATCTGGAGGAGCCCCAGCATTTT.

The chain couples TRBV4-1 to TRBJ2-5; 10 nucleotides line up with TRBD2. Germline CDR1 and CDR2: MGHRA and YSYEKL. The CDR3 runs 17 residues. Losses at the gene ends were 2 bases for V and 1 base for J; bases not matched to a gene: 7. CDR3 amino acids: CASSQTSSGGFQETQYF. The DNA of the CDR3 is TGCGCCAGCAGCCAAACCTCTAGCGGGGGCTTCCAAGAGACCCAGTACTTC.

V and J are TRBV9 and TRBJ1-5, with 8 bases lining up with TRBD1. With 4 bases clipped from V and 2 bases from J, the junction kept 2 bases outside the gene matches. CDR1 is SGDLS and CDR2 is YYNGEE in the germline V gene. The CDR3 totals 14 residues. The CDR3 DNA sequence: TGTGCCAGCAGCTTGGGACAGGGCAATCAGCCCCAGCATTTT. Its protein product is CASSLGQGNQPQHF.

The chain is built from TRBV5-5 and TRBJ2-7, with D maybe TRBD2 (5 bases). The CDR3 is 14 amino acids. V was clipped by 3 bases and J by 3 bases, with 13 bases between them. Germline V gene data show CDR1 as SGHKS and CDR2 as YYEKEE (reference sequence). The CDR3 loop reads CASSSPRTGYEQYF. In DNA, the CDR3 is TGTGCCAGCAGCTCGCCACGGACTGGCTACGAGCAGTACTTC.

This sequence joins TRBV27 and TRBJ2-1, with D maybe TRBD1 (5 bases). Trimming stripped 2 bases from V and 7 bases from J, with 12 bases between. Looked up from germline, CDR1 is MNHEY and CDR2 is SMNVEV (reference sequence). The CDR3 extends over 14 amino acids. CDR3 sequence reads: CASSLGPRVNEQFF. CDR3 in DNA: TGTGCCAGCAGTTTAGGCCCCAGGGTGAATGAGCAGTTCTTC.

This chain links TRBV5-1 with TRBJ2-1; D is perhaps TRBD2 (5 bases). Germline CDR1 SGHRS, CDR2 YFSETQ. The CDR3 contains 14 residues. V was cut by 0 bases and J by 10 bases, with 14 bases left in between. In DNA, the CDR3 is TGCGCCAGCAGCTTGGAGCCTACCCCGGGGGAGCAGTTCTTC. It encodes CASSLEPTPGEQFF. Supplemented by reference TRBV5-1 and TRBJ2-1, the full variable domain reads KAGVTQTPRYLIKTRGQQVTLSCSPISGHRSVSWYQQTPGQGLQFLFEYFSETQRNKGNFPGRFSGRQFSNSRSEMNVSTLELGDSALYLCASSLEPTPGEQFFGPGTRLTVL.

This chain joins TRBV21-1 and TRBJ1-4; TRBD1 is taken as the D call from the table, unchecked against the DNA. TRBV21-1 is annotated as a pseudogene. The CDR3 totals 14 residues. The CDR3 DNA is TGTGCCAGCAGTTCAGGGGAGCCTAATGAAAAACTGTTTTTT. Its translation is CASSSGEPNEKLFF.

The CDR3 DNA follows: TGCGCCAGCAGCTTCTTGGGAGGGGGAGAATCCGGGGAGCTGTTTTTT. The encoded protein is CASSFLGGGESGELFF. The rearrangement uses TRBV5-1 and TRBJ2-2; possible D gene TRBD2, 7 bases. CDR3 length: 16 amino acids. CDR1 and CDR2 from the germline V gene are SGHRS and YFSETQ. The germline V and J ends were trimmed by 2 bases and 6 bases, with 17 bases remaining between them.

J is TRBJ1-5 and V is TRBV5-1, with D possibly matching TRBD1 (6 bases). This CDR3 has 15 amino acids. Germline CDR1 is SGHRS and CDR2 is YFSETQ. Trimming cost V 0 bases and J 8 bases, with 15 bases left between them. CDR3 sequence: CASSLGTGFGEPQHF. The CDR3 nucleotides are TGCGCCAGCAGCTTGGGAACAGGGTTCGGGGAGCCCCAGCATTTT.

In nucleotides, the CDR3 is TGTGCCAGCAGCCCCCCCGGCAAGGACAGGGGGCCTTTCAATCAGCCCCAGCATTTT. Its translation: CASSPPGKDRGPFNQPQHF. The chain employs TRBV21-1 and TRBJ1-5; the DNA was not compared with TRBD1, the D call given in the table. TRBV21-1 is classified as a pseudogene. The CDR3 has 19 amino acids.

J is TRBJ1-4 and V is TRBV4-2; D is undetermined. V lost 2 bases and J lost 7, with 17 bases in between. The germline V gene has CDR1 LGHNA and CDR2 YNFKEQ. The CDR3 runs 16 residues. CDR3 in amino acids: CASSQFGEGSTEKLFF. CDR3 bases: TGTGCCAGCAGCCAATTCGGAGAGGGATCGACTGAAAAACTGTTTTTT.

This clone turned up a few times. This sequence joins TRBV11-2 and TRBJ2-1; D unclear. Looked up from germline, CDR1 is SGHAT and CDR2 is FQNNGV. V shed 1 base and J shed 0 bases, with 7 bases lying between them. The CDR3 runs to 15 residues. In nucleotides, the CDR3 is TGTGCCAGCAGCTTAGCTTTTAGCTCCTACAATGAGCAGTTCTTC. Its protein product is CASSLAFSSYNEQFF.

The chain couples TRBV7-6 to TRBJ2-1; TRBD2 matches at 11 bases. J lost 4 bases, V lost 6 bases, and 11 bases had no gene match. The CDR3 spans 17 residues. Germline V gene sequence: CDR1 SGHVS, CDR2 FNYEAQ. The chain's CDR3 is CASRLTSGIVNYNEQFF. Here the CDR3 DNA reads TGTGCCAGCAGGTTGACTAGCGGGATTGTTAATTACAATGAGCAGTTCTTC.

The rearrangement uses TRBV15 and TRBJ2-7, with TRBD2 matching over 11 bases. V was pared by 1 base and J by 7 bases, with 3 bases of the junction left unmatched. CDR1 and CDR2 (germline): LNHNV, YYDKDF (reference sequence). The CDR3 has 14 residues. The CDR3 loop is CATSRGLAGREQYF. The CDR3 nucleotides are TGTGCCACCAGCAGAGGACTAGCGGGACGGGAGCAGTACTTC.

This chain uses TRBV12-5 with TRBJ2-1; possibly TRBD2 for D (6 bases). This CDR3 spans 13 amino acids. Trimming removed 5 bases at V and 5 bases at J, with 10 bases between. Germline assignment: CDR1 LGHNT and CDR2 FRNRAP. CDR3 amino acids: CASGPRGNNEQFF. In DNA, the CDR3 is TGTGCTAGTGGTCCCCGGGGGAACAATGAGCAGTTCTTC.

This chain uses TRBV18 with TRBJ1-5, with unresolved D. Germline assignment: CDR1 KGHSH and CDR2 LQKENI. V was trimmed by 6 bases and J by 1 base, leaving 10 bases between them. The CDR3 has 14 residues. Written as DNA, the CDR3 is TGTGCCAGCTCTGCGGGCCCGAGCAATCAGCCCCAGCATTTT. It yields the protein CASSAGPSNQPQHF. Complete variable domain (other parts from reference TRBV18 and TRBJ1-5): NAGVMQNPRHLVRRRGQEARLRCSPMKGHSHVYWYRQLPEEGLKFMVYLQKENIIDESGMPKERFSAEFPKEGPSILRIQQVVRGDSAAYFCASSAGPSNQPQHFGDGTRLSIL.

In its sample, this clone is medium-sized. The chain carries TRBV19 and TRBJ1-2, with D unresolved. This CDR3 comprises 15 residues. CDR1 LNHDA and CDR2 SQIVND come from the germline V gene (reference sequence). V was pared by 5 bases and J by 1 base, with 14 bases between. CDR3 amino acids: CASSPYVTFNYGYTF. The CDR3 DNA is TGTGCCAGTAGTCCGTATGTCACTTTTAACTATGGCTACACCTTC.

The chain employs TRBV19 and TRBJ1-2, with TRBD1 matching 12 bases. V lost 1 base, J lost 8 bases, and 8 bases stayed unmatched. Germline loops: CDR1 LNHDA, CDR2 SQIVND (reference sequence). The CDR3 runs 16 residues. CDR3 DNA: TGTGCCAGTAGTATAGGAGGGACAGGGGGCGCGAAGGGCTACACCTTC. Translating it yields CASSIGGTGGAKGYTF.

J is TRBJ1-2 and V is TRBV3-1 (or the pseudogene TRBV3-2); unclear D gene. Germline values: CDR1 LGHDT, CDR2 YNNKEL (reference sequence). V was shortened by 2 bases and J by 2 bases, with 9 bases between the two germline ends. The CDR3 runs 14 residues. The CDR3 nucleotides read TGTGCCAGCAGCCAAAGCGGACTAAACTATGGCTACACCTTC. Translating it yields CASSQSGLNYGYTF.

This clone was counted a few times. This chain joins TRBV4-1 and TRBJ2-7; TRBD1 is a possible D gene (5 bases). The V gene lost 1 base and the J gene lost 2 bases, with 15 bases spanning the gap. This CDR3 has 16 residues. From germline, CDR1 is MGHRA and CDR2 YSYEKL. CDR3 in amino acids: CASSQVYTAGTYEQYF. In DNA form, the CDR3 reads TGCGCCAGCAGCCAAGTTTACACGGCAGGGACCTACGAGCAGTACTTC.

The chain carries TRBV5-6 and TRBJ1-4, with 9 nucleotides matching TRBD1. The ends lost 4 bases at V and 5 bases at J; junction bases unmatched: 6. CDR3 length: 15 residues. Germline V lookup: CDR1 SGHDT, CDR2 YYEEEE. CDR3 residues: CASSSSGTGNEKLFF. CDR3 nucleotides: TGTGCCAGCAGCAGTTCCGGGACAGGGAATGAAAAACTGTTTTTT.